These 18 T cell receptor beta chains originate from one sample sequenced in a study of blood T cell repertoires in COVID-19 (dated by TCRdb to between 2020 and 2021). Libraries were constructed by the immunoSEQ multiplex PCR assay. Not all clones reach the TCRdb copy of this immuneACCESS table, which keeps in-frame sequences only. Checked studies attribute under half of the gap to unresolved V genes and leave the rest unexplained. The sample table contains tens of thousands of clones; only one count was recorded for about four fifths of them. The ten largest clonotypes hold more than 20% of the sample. The sequencing input was peripheral blood. These receptors all come from a woman older than 75 with COVID-19, enrolled during active disease.

The chain couples TRBV7-3 to TRBJ2-7; 7 nucleotides align to TRBD1. V was pared by 1 base and J by 3 bases, with 3 bases of the junction left unmatched. This CDR3 has 14 amino acids. Germline loops: CDR1 SGHTA, CDR2 FQGTGA. CDR3: CASSLIAGGYEQYF. The CDR3 DNA sequence: TGTGCCAGCAGCTTAATTGCAGGGGGCTACGAGCAGTACTTC. Full variable domain (rest looked up from reference TRBV7-3 and TRBJ2-7): GAGVSQTPSNKVTEKGKYVELRCDPISGHTALYWYRQSLGQGPEFLIYFQGTGAADDSGLPNDRFFAVRPEGSVSTLKIQRTERGDSAVYLCASSLIAGGYEQYFGPGTRLTVT.

The J gene is TRBJ2-2, the V gene TRBV5-1; D perhaps matches TRBD1 (6 bases). V dropped 3 bases and J dropped 6 bases, with 15 bases sitting between them. Germline V gene lookup returns CDR1 SGHRS and CDR2 YFSETQ. The CDR3 consists of 15 residues. CDR3 in DNA: TGCGCCAGCAGCTGGGACAATTCAAATCCCGGGGAGCTGTTTTTT. As protein: CASSWDNSNPGELFF.

The rearrangement links TRBV7-8 to TRBJ1-2; 8 bases align to TRBD1. V shed 5 bases and J 8 bases; nucleotides not matched to a gene: 13. This CDR3 is built from 15 residues. Germline V lookup: CDR1 SGHVS, CDR2 FQNEAQ. CDR3 nucleotides: TGTGCCAGCAGCCTGCTTAGCCAGGGGGCGGGGGGCTACACCTTC. Its translation is CASSLLSQGAGGYTF.

This clone was counted a few times. The gene calls are TRBV29-1 and TRBJ2-3; the D gene is possibly TRBD2 (6 bases). Trimming left V 8 bases short and J 0 bases short, with 18 bases between. The CDR3 length is 15 residues. The germline V gene has CDR1 SQVTM and CDR2 ANQGSEA. The CDR3 protein is CSTLSGSGSTDTQYF. CDR3 DNA: TGCAGCACCCTCTCTGGTAGCGGCAGCACAGATACGCAGTATTTT.

The table lists this clone with a few counts. The chain recombines TRBV7-9 with TRBJ2-5; possible D gene TRBD1, 6 bases. Looked up from germline, CDR1 is SEHNR and CDR2 is FQNEAQ (reference sequence). Trimming stripped 5 bases from V and 3 bases from J, with 16 bases between. This CDR3 is 15 amino acids long. The CDR3 sequence: CASSTTRTVKETQYF. DNA of the CDR3: TGTGCCAGCAGCACCACCCGGACAGTCAAAGAGACCCAGTACTTC. The variable domain in full, completed from reference TRBV7-9 and TRBJ2-5, reads DTGVSQNPRHKITKRGQNVTFRCDPISEHNRLYWYRQTLGQGPEFLTYFQNEAQLEKSRLLSDRFSAERPKGSFSTLEIQRTEQGDSAMYLCASSTTRTVKETQYFGPGTRLLVL.

The chain joins TRBV5-4 to TRBJ1-6; no clear D gene. The V and J ends lost 7 bases and 9 bases respectively, with 23 bases between them. The CDR3 is 16 residues long. Per germline, CDR1 SGHNT and CDR2 YYREEE (reference sequence). In DNA form, the CDR3 reads TGTGCCAGCTTTAATCCAGAGACTGCCGTGCGTTCACCCCTCCACTTT. Translation: CASFNPETAVRSPLHF. Full variable domain (missing parts from reference TRBV5-4 and TRBJ1-6): ETGVTQSPTHLIKTRGQQVTLRCSSQSGHNTVSWYQQALGQGPQFIFQYYREEENGRGNFPPRFSGLQFPNYSSELNVNALELDDSALYLCASFNPETAVRSPLHFGNGTRLTVT.

J is TRBJ2-3 and V is TRBV9, with 7 bases aligning to TRBD2. Germline V lookup: CDR1 SGDLS, CDR2 YYNGEE. The CDR3 is 12 amino acids. The V and J ends lost 3 bases and 9 bases, in that order; junction bases with no gene match: 4. CDR3 amino acids: CASSGAGTTQYF. CDR3 in DNA: TGTGCCAGCAGCGGAGCGGGGACGACGCAGTATTTT.

This rearrangement joins TRBV30 to TRBJ2-2; TRBD2 matches 10 bases. The CDR3 has 14 amino acids. Germline V gene data show CDR1 as GTSNPN and CDR2 as SVGIG (reference sequence). The CDR3 sequence: CAKAAGGLTGELFF. In DNA form, the CDR3 reads TGTGCTAAGGCAGCGGGAGGGTTGACCGGGGAGCTGTTTTTT.

The rearrangement joins TRBV18 to TRBJ1-1; possible D gene TRBD1, 6 bases. Trimming removed 3 bases from V and 2 bases from J, with 13 bases in between. The CDR3 runs to 15 residues. Germline CDR1 and CDR2: KGHSH and LQKENI. CDR3 in DNA: TGTGCCAGCTCACCGGGGGCCAACGAAAACACTGAAGCTTTCTTT. Translated: CASSPGANENTEAFF. Looking up the rest from reference TRBV18 and TRBJ1-1 gives the full variable domain: NAGVMQNPRHLVRRRGQEARLRCSPMKGHSHVYWYRQLPEEGLKFMVYLQKENIIDESGMPKERFSAEFPKEGPSILRIQQVVRGDSAAYFCASSPGANENTEAFFGQGTRLTVV.

This chain connects TRBV30 to TRBJ2-2; 10 bases map to TRBD2. J lost 2 bases, V lost 3 bases, and 6 bases had no gene match. The CDR3 is 16 residues long. CDR1 GTSNPN and CDR2 SVGIG come from the germline V gene (reference sequence). CDR3: CAWRASGSRNTGELFF. In DNA form, the CDR3 reads TGTGCCTGGAGGGCTAGCGGGAGTCGAAACACCGGGGAGCTGTTTTTT.

The chain is built from TRBV4-1 and TRBJ1-1; D unresolved. V was clipped by 2 bases and J by 3 bases, with 10 bases between them. Per the germline V gene, CDR1 is MGHRA and CDR2 is YSYEKL. The CDR3 extends over 14 amino acids. The CDR3 DNA follows: TGCGCCAGCAGCCAATCCGGGGTGGACACTGAAGCTTTCTTT. Encoded protein: CASSQSGVDTEAFF.

V and J are TRBV10-3 and TRBJ1-4; no firm D call. Germline loops: CDR1 ENHRY, CDR2 SYGVKD. This CDR3 spans 16 amino acids. V was pared by 0 bases and J by 0 bases, with 8 bases between. The CDR3 region has the DNA TGTGCCATCAGTGAGTCGGGAGGTGCAACTAATGAAAAACTGTTTTTT. Translation gives CAISESGGATNEKLFF.

This clone was detected once. The chain recombines TRBV7-2 with TRBJ2-7; TRBD2 matches at 11 bases. The junction had 5 bases not matched to a gene; V was cut back by 4 bases and J by 6 bases. The CDR3 loop spans 14 amino acids. CDR1 and CDR2 from the germline V gene are SGHTA and FQGNSA. The CDR3, as DNA: TGTGCCAGCAGCTCGCTAGCGGGAGGCTCCGAGCAGTACTTC. As protein: CASSSLAGGSEQYF.

The rearrangement uses TRBV6-4 and TRBJ2-1, with 15 nucleotides matching TRBD2. J was trimmed by 8 bases and V by 3 bases; bases with no gene match: 2. Germline V lookup: CDR1 MRHNA, CDR2 SNTAGT. The CDR3 contains 15 residues. The CDR3 sequence is CASSDRTSGRDEQFF. The CDR3 bases are TGTGCCAGCAGTGATCGGACTAGCGGGAGGGATGAGCAGTTCTTC.

The chain couples TRBV27 to TRBJ1-6; 7 bases are shared with TRBD1. The V gene end was trimmed by 6 bases and the J gene end by 9 bases; junction bases not matched to a gene: 17. Germline CDR1 is MNHEY and CDR2 is SMNVEV (reference sequence). The CDR3 covers 17 residues. CDR3 region: CASSGQAPIPDVSPLHF. In DNA form, the CDR3 reads TGTGCCAGCAGCGGACAGGCCCCAATTCCCGATGTTTCACCCCTCCACTTT.

The chain combines TRBV4-2 with TRBJ2-3; D remains ambiguous. The CDR3 is made up of 16 amino acids. V shed 1 base and J shed 0 bases, with 11 bases lying between them. Germline lookup yields CDR1 LGHNA and CDR2 YNFKEQ. The CDR3 region has the DNA TGTGCCAGCAGCCAAGGGGCTGCGATTAGCACAGATACGCAGTATTTT. Its protein is CASSQGAAISTDTQYF.

The gene calls are TRBV7-2 and TRBJ2-3; 16 bases line up with TRBD2. The trim removed 3 bases at V and 1 base at J, leaving 4 bases unmatched. Germline V gene lookup returns CDR1 SGHTA and CDR2 FQGNSA. The CDR3 contains 18 residues. The CDR3 sequence is CASSFQGLAGGGTDTQYF. In nucleotides, the CDR3 is TGTGCCAGCAGCTTCCAGGGACTAGCGGGGGGGGGCACAGATACGCAGTATTTT.

The chain is built from TRBV11-3 and TRBJ2-1; 8 nucleotides align to TRBD1. This CDR3 region has 16 residues. Unmatched junction bases numbered 14, after V lost 2 bases and J lost 11 bases. Germline V lookup: CDR1 SGHNT, CDR2 YENEEA. The CDR3 here is CASSLTGGTGSIKQFF. The CDR3 bases are TGTGCCAGCAGCTTAACAGGGGGGACCGGCTCTATTAAGCAGTTCTTC.